The clone carrying this T cell receptor beta chain appeared a single time. Its antigen is undetermined. The source of the sample is a study of OX40 agonist ivuxolimab in advanced cancers. The wider study: Dose-escalation cases comprised hepatocellular carcinoma, melanoma, renal cell or head and neck cancer. Points from the study as a whole: Clonal expansion was among the lowest in partial responders at 0.1-3.0 mg/kg, especially CD8+. Low normalized clonal expansion also occurred in some nonresponding patients. With doses of 0.1 to 3.0 mg/kg, CD4+ and CD8+ blood T cells had undergone clonal expansion by week 6.

The germline V gene encodes CDR1 SGHTA and CDR2 FQGNSA. The ends were cut back, 4 bases at V and 4 bases at J, with 17 bases in the middle. The CDR3 has 16 amino acids. The data were produced by immunoSEQ multiplex PCR, yet TCRdb's version contains in-frame clones alone and is incomplete. The repertoire holds around 92,000 clones, with 93% as singletons. This sequence originates from an adult with an advanced solid tumor such as melanoma, head and neck, liver or kidney cancer. The starting material was CD4+ or CD8+ T cells sorted from blood, obtained in a trial of the OX40 agonist ivuxolimab. V and J are TRBV7-2 and TRBJ1-3; D is perhaps TRBD1 (5 bases). The CDR3 DNA sequence: TGTGCCAGCAGCTCCCTTAGGGACTTAAAAGGAAACACCATATATTTT. Translating it yields CASSSLRDLKGNTIYF.